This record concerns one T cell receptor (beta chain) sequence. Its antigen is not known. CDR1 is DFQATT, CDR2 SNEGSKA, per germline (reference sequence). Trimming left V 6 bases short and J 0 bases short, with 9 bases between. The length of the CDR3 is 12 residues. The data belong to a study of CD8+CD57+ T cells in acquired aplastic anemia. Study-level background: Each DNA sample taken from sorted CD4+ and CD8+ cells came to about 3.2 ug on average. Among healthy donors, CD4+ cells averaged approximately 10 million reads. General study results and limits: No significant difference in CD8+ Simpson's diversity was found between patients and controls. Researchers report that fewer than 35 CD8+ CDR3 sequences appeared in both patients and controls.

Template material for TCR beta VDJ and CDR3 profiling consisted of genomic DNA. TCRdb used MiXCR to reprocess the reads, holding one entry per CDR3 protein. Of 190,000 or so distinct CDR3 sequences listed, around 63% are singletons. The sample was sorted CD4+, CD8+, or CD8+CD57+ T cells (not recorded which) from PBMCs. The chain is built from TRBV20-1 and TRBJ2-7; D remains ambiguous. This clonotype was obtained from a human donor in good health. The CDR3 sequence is CSANDGSYEQYF. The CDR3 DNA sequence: TGCAGTGCCAACGACGGCTCCTACGAGCAGTACTTC.